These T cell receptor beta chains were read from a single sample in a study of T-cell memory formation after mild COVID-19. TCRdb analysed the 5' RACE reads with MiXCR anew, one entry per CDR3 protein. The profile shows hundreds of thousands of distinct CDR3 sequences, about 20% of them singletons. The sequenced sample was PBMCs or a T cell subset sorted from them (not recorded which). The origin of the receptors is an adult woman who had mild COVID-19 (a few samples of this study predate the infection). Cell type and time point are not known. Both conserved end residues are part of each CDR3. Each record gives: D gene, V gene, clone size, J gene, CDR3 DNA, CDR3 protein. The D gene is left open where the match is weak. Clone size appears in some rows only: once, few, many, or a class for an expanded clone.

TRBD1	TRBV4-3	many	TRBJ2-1	TGCGCCAGCAGCCTCTTGCCGAATTGGACAGGCTACTACAATGAGCAGTTCTTC	CASSLLPNWTGYYNEQFF
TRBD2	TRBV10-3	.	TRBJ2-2	TGTGCCATCAGCCCGCGGGAGACTGGGGAGCTGTTTTTT	CAISPRETGELFF
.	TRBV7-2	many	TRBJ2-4	TGTGCCAGCAGCCCCGGTAACATTCAGTACTTC	CASSPGNIQYF
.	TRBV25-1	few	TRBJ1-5	TGTGCCAGCAGTTCCCGTCGGGAAACGGGCAATCAGCCCCAGCATTTT	CASSSRRETGNQPQHF
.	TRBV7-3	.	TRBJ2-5	TGTGCCAGCAGCAACAAAGGGCCTCATTCGGCCAGGGAGACCCAGTACTTC	CASSNKGPHSARETQYF
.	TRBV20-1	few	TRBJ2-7	TGCAGCGCTGGAACTGGTGGGGGGGACAGATTCTTCTACGAGCAGTACTTC	CSAGTGGGDRFFYEQYF
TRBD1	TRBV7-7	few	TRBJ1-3	TGTGCTAGCAGCTTGAGACAGGGGGCAGACACCATATATTTT	CASSLRQGADTIYF
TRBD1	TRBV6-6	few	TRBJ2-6	TGTGCCAGCAGTACCCTCCGGGACAGTCTTTACTCTGGGGCCAACGTCCTGACTTTC	CASSTLRDSLYSGANVLTF
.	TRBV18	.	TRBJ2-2	TGTGCCAGCTCACTGTTGACTCGGCCCACCGGGGAGCTGTTTTTT	CASSLLTRPTGELFF
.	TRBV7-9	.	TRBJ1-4	TGTGCCAGCAGCTCCAGTGGGTTGGGGGCAACTAATGAAAAACTGTTTTTT	CASSSSGLGATNEKLFF
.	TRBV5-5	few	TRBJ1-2	TGTGCCAGCAGCTTGGAGGGAGGTGCGGGCTACACCTTC	CASSLEGGAGYTF
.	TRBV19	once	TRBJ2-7	TGTGCCAGTCCGGGATATAACTACGAGCAGTACTTC	CASPGYNYEQYF
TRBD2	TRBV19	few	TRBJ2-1	TGTGCCAGTAGTATAGATTCGGTTAGCGGGGGGGCGGAGCAGTTCTTC	CASSIDSVSGGAEQFF
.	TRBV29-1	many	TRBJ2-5	TGCAGCGTTGAAGAGGTGACAGAAGAGACCCAGTACTTC	CSVEEVTEETQYF
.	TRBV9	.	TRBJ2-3	TGTGCCAGCAGCGCCGGAGCCGACCGCATAGGGTCAAATTGGGGCACAGATACGCAGTATTTT	CASSAGADRIGSNWGTDTQYF
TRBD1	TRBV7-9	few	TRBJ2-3	TGTGCCAGCAGCTTAAGGTCAGGGGGCGGAGATACGCAGTATTTT	CASSLRSGGGDTQYF
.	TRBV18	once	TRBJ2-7	TGTGCCAGCTCACCAAGTAGGAATACACCGACCGCCCACGAGCAGTACTTC	CASSPSRNTPTAHEQYF
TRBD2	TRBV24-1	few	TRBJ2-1	TGTGCCACCAGACCCGGGGGGAGCTCCTACAATGAGCAGTTCTTC	CATRPGGSSYNEQFF
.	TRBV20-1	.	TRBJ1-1	TGCAGTGCTAGAGGAGTGGTAAACACTGAAGCTTTCTTT	CSARGVVNTEAFF
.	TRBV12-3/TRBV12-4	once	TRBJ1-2	TGTGCCAGCCAGGGACCGAGCTATGGCTACACCTTC	CASQGPSYGYTF
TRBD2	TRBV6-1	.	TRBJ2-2	TGTGCCAGCAGTCTACTAGCGGGAGGGCCGGGTATCACCGGGGAGCTGTTTTTT	CASSLLAGGPGITGELFF
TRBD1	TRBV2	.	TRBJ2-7	TGTGCCAGCAGTGATCCCCGGGACAGGGGGGACGAGCAGTACTTC	CASSDPRDRGDEQYF
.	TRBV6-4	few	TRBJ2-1	TGTGCCAGCAGTGACTGGGAAGACAATGAGCAGTTCTTC	CASSDWEDNEQFF
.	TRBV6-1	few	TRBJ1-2	TGTGCCAGCAGCAGACAGGAGACTAACTATGGCTACACCTTC	CASSRQETNYGYTF
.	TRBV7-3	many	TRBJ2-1	TGTGCCAGCAGCTTAATCGGGCGGACTTTGGGGGGTGAGCAGTTCTTC	CASSLIGRTLGGEQFF
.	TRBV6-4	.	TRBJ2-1	TGTGCCAGCAGTGACGGTCCCCTCGGGAGGCAGTTCTTC	CASSDGPLGRQFF
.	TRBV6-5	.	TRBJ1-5	TGTGCCAGCAGTTACGGGGGCGCGAATCAGCCCCAGCATTTT	CASSYGGANQPQHF
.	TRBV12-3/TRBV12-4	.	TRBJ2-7	TGTGCCAGCAGTCTCCTAGGAGGCTACGAGCAGTACTTC	CASSLLGGYEQYF
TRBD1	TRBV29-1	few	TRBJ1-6	TGCAGCGTTGCGGACAGGGCTAATTCACCCCTCCACTTT	CSVADRANSPLHF
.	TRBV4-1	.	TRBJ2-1	TGCGCCAGCAGCCAAGAACACGATGGGGGCGCTTTCAATGAGCAGTTCTTC	CASSQEHDGGAFNEQFF
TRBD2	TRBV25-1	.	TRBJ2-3	TGTGCCAGCAGTGATTTGAGTAGCGGGGGGACAGATACGCAGTATTTT	CASSDLSSGGTDTQYF
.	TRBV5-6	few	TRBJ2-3	TGTGCCAGCAGCTTGCTCGAGGTAGCGGCAGATACGCAGTATTTT	CASSLLEVAADTQYF
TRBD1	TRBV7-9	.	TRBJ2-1	TGTGCCAGCAGCTTTGGACAGGATGAGCAGTTCTTC	CASSFGQDEQFF
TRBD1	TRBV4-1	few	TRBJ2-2	TGCGCCAGCAGCCGCGCCGGGACAGCGAACACCGGGGAGCTGTTTTTT	CASSRAGTANTGELFF
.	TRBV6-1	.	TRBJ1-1	TGTGCCAGCAGTGACTACAGAGCAAACACTGAAGCTTTCTTT	CASSDYRANTEAFF
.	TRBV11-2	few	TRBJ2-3	TGTGCCAGCAGCTTAAACTTCGGGTTCGCAGATACGAAGTATTTT	CASSLNFGFADTKYF
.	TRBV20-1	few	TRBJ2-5	TGCAGTGCTAGAGATGAGAAGCAAGAGACCCAGTACTTC	CSARDEKQETQYF
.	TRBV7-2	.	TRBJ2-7	TGTGCCAGCAGCTTAGAGGGCCTGCGGCAGTACTTC	CASSLEGLRQYF
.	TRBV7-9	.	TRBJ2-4	TGTGCCAGCAGATTCGGGACGGGGAAAAACATTCAGTACTTC	CASRFGTGKNIQYF
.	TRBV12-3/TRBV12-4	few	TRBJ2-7	TGTGCCAGCAGTACTTCTGAGGTGGTCCACGAGCAGTACTTC	CASSTSEVVHEQYF
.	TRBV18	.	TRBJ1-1	TGTGCCAGCTCACCCTTCTCCGCGAACACTGAAGCTTTCTTT	CASSPFSANTEAFF
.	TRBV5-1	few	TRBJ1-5	TGCGCCAGAATCCCCGGCATTTTTCATCAGCCCCAGCATTTT	CARIPGIFHQPQHF
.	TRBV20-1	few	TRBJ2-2	TGCAGTGCAGCCCTTAAGGGGGGGGCGAACACCGGGGAGCTGTTTTTT	CSAALKGGANTGELFF
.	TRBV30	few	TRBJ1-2	TGTGCCTGGAGGACGATTGGCTACACCTTC	CAWRTIGYTF
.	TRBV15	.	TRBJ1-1	TGTGCCACCAGCACCGACAGAAACACTGAAGCTTTCTTT	CATSTDRNTEAFF
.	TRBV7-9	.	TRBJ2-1	TGTGCCAGCAGCTTTAACTCCTACAATGAGCAGTTCTTC	CASSFNSYNEQFF
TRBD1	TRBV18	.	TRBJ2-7	TGTGCCAGCTCACCACCGGTAGGACAGGGCTCCTACGAGCAGTACTTC	CASSPPVGQGSYEQYF
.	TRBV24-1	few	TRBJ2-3	TGTGCCACCAGTGATTCCGGGACGTTGGATACGCAGTATTTT	CATSDSGTLDTQYF
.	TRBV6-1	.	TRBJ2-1	TGTGCCAGCAGTGAACGTTTGCGGGGATCCTACAATGAGCAGTTCTTC	CASSERLRGSYNEQFF
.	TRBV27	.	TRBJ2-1	TGTGCCACCAGGACAGTTGGCTCCTACAATGAGCAGTTCTTC	CATRTVGSYNEQFF
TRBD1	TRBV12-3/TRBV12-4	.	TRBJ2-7	TGTGCCAGCAGTAAGACAGGGTCCGAGCAGTACTTC	CASSKTGSEQYF
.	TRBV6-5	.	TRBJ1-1	TGTGCCAGCAGTTACAACTGGGCCACTGAAGCTTTCTTT	CASSYNWATEAFF
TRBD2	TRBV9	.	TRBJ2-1	TGTGCCAGCAGCGGACCTAGCGGGATCACTGATGGGGAGCAGTTCTTC	CASSGPSGITDGEQFF